This TCR beta chain derives from a study of T-cell memory formation after mild COVID-19. In the study overall: In these data, TCR clusters were largely donor specific. Study results and limitations: Researchers report contracting CD4+ clones mostly in CM and EM, with CD8+ clones in EMRA.

Germline CDR1 and CDR2: SNHLY and FYNNEI. Trimming left V 6 bases short and J 1 base short, with 12 bases between. The CDR3 totals 14 residues. Concerning this clonotype: Its target is unknown.

Using its own MiXCR run on the 5' RACE reads, TCRdb lists one record per CDR3 protein. This table holds about 200,000 distinct CDR3 sequences, over 9.5% found once. The rearrangement links TRBV2 to TRBJ1-1, with D unclear. Source material: PBMCs or a T cell subset sorted from them (not recorded which). The clonotype originates from a young man who had mild COVID-19 (a few samples of this study predate the infection). Cell type and time point are not known. In DNA form, the CDR3 reads TGTGCCAGCAGGCCCGACACGCAGAACACTGAAGCTTTCTTT. Its translation: CASRPDTQNTEAFF.